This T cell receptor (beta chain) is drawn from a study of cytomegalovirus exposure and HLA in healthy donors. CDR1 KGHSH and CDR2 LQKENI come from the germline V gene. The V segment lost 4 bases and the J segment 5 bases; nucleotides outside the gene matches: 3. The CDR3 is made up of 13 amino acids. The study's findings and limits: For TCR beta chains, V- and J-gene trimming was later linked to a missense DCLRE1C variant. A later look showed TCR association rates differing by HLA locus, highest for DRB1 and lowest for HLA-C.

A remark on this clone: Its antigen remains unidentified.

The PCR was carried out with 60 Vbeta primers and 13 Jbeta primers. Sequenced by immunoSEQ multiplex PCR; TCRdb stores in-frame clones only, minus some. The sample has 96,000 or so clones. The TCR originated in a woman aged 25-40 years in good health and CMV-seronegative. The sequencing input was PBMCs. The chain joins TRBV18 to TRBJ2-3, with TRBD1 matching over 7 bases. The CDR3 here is CASSLQGKDTQYF. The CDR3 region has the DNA TGTGCCAGCTCACTACAGGGGAAAGATACGCAGTATTTT.